The source of this T cell receptor beta chain is a study of metastatic and nonmetastatic thyroid tumors. Study context: Repertoires from malignant and benign thyroid patients were compared across blood and tumor or nodule tissue. Study results and caveats: TCR beta diversity was reportedly significantly higher in malignant thyroid tumors than benign nodules, in blood and tumor.

As processed by the authors: A classifier for distant metastasis in papillary thyroid cancer was constructed using CDR3 differences observed across clinicopathological groups. TCRdb redid the clone calls on the PCR reads using MiXCR. The V and J calls follow TCRdb's processing rather than the paper's. This table holds about 64,000 clones, 16% found once. Ahead of thyroid surgery, no patient had received treatment of any kind. Per the germline V gene, CDR1 is ENHRY and CDR2 is SYGVKD. This CDR3 comprises 14 residues. Trimming cost V 2 bases and J 8 bases, with 15 bases left between them. This clone was found many times. Its matching antigen is unknown.

This clonotype was sampled from a male donor with papillary thyroid cancer or a benign thyroid nodule (not recorded which). Some clones in this sample may be carry-over from other donors' samples. The chain couples TRBV10-3 to TRBJ1-2; tentatively, D is TRBD1 (5 bases). The source material was blood. This CDR3 reads CAISEATGTQGYTF. CDR3 nucleotides: TGTGCCATCAGTGAGGCTACGGGGACGCAGGGCTACACCTTC.